The rows below give T cell receptor beta chains drawn from one sample of a study of cytomegalovirus exposure and HLA in healthy donors. The assay was immunoSEQ multiplex PCR, and TCRdb's table has in-frame clones only and misses some. The data contain 110,000 to 150,000 clones, approximately 94% of them singletons. Input material: PBMCs. These receptors were taken from a man aged 18 to 30 in good health and CMV-seropositive. Each CDR3 is given with its conserved first and last residue. The D gene is left open where the match is weak.

>TRBV28|15|NA|TRBJ2-5
TGTGCCAGCAGGGGAAGGAAACAGGGCAGCGAGACCCAGTACTTC
CASRGRKQGSETQYF
>TRBV19|19|TRBD1|TRBJ2-1
TGTGCCAGTAGTACCTACACCCGGGGACAGGCGCTAGCGCGCAATGAGCAGTTCTTC
CASSTYTRGQALARNEQFF
>TRBV2|14|NA|TRBJ2-7
TGTGCCAGCAGTGAAGGAGGGCTCTCCTACGAGCAGTACTTC
CASSEGGLSYEQYF
>TRBV11-2|15|TRBD1|TRBJ2-7
TGTGCCAGCAGCTTAGTCGGGACAGCCTTCCGCGAGCAGTACTTC
CASSLVGTAFREQYF
>TRBV11-2|18|TRBD2|TRBJ2-3
TGTGCCAGCAGCTTGACCGGGACTAGCGAGGCAAGCACAGATACGCAGTATTTT
CASSLTGTSEASTDTQYF
>TRBV29-1|15|TRBD1|TRBJ2-3
TGCAGCGTTGAGATGGGACAGGGAGCCACAGATACGCAGTATTTT
CSVEMGQGATDTQYF
>TRBV7-2|15|NA|TRBJ1-2
TGTGCCAGCAGCGTTACCGGGACTTCTCCCGGTGGCTACACCTTC
CASSVTGTSPGGYTF
>TRBV5-1|16|TRBD1|TRBJ1-2
TGCGCCAGCAGCCCGACAGGGGCCGCCCTTAACTATGGCTACACCTTC
CASSPTGAALNYGYTF
>TRBV5-1|15|NA|TRBJ1-4
TGCGCCAGCAGCACTAACGGAGCAACTAATGAAAAACTGTTTTTT
CASSTNGATNEKLFF
>TRBV5-1|15|TRBD2|TRBJ2-1
TGCGCCAGCAGCTCGACTAGCGGGGGGAACAATGAGCAGTTCTTC
CASSSTSGGNNEQFF